The clone carrying this TCR beta chain was recorded at least ten times. What it binds is unknown. Investigators took about 10 milliliters of peripheral blood from every donor. The data stem from a study of blood T cells in healthy people across ages. Study-level findings and limits: It was the long-lived donors that had more naive CD4+ cells and higher diversity than aged donors.

Through a sample-barcoded 5' primer and a J-beta primer mix, a second PCR was run for roughly 7 to 11 cycles. TCRdb called the 5' RACE reads again in MiXCR, with one record for every CDR3 protein. This table has about 650,000 distinct CDR3 sequences, roughly half appearing once. The CDR3 is made up of 15 amino acids. The junction had 12 bases not matched to a gene; V was cut back by 5 bases and J by 5 bases. CDR1 and CDR2 (germline): MGHDK, SYGVNS. The chain has TRBV25-1 and TRBJ2-7; TRBD1 matches at 7 bases. The source material was blood. This receptor was obtained from a woman over 75 in good health. The DNA for the CDR3 is TGTGCCAGCAGTCCCCACTGGGGACAGACCGACGAGCAGTACTTC. The encoded protein is CASSPHWGQTDEQYF.